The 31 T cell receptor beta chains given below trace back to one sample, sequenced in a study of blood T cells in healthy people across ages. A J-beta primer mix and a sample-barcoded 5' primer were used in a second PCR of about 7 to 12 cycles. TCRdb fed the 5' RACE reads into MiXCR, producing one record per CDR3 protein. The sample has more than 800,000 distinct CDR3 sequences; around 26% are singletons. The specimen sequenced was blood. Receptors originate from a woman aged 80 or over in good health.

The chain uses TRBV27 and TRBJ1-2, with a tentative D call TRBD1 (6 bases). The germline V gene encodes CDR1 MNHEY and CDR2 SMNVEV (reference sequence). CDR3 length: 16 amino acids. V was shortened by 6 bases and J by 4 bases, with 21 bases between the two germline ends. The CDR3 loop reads CASRGGQGPTFYGYTF. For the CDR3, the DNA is TGTGCCAGCAGGGGGGGGCAGGGCCCCACCTTCTATGGCTACACCTTC.

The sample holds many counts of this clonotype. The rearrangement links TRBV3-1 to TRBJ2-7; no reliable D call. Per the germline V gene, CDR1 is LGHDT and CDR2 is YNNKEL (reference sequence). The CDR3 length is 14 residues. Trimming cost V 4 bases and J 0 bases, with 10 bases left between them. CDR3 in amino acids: CASSPRLSSYEQYF. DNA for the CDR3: TGTGCCAGCAGCCCCCGGCTCAGCTCCTACGAGCAGTACTTC.

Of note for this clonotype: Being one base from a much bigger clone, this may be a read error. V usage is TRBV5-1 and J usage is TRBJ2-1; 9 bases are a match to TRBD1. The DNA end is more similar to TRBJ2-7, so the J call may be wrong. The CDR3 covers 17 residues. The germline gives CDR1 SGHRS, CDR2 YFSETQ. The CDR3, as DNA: TGCGCCAGCAGACCGGGACAGGGTAGGGTCTCCTACAATGAGCAGTACTTC. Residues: CASRPGQGRVSYNEQYF.

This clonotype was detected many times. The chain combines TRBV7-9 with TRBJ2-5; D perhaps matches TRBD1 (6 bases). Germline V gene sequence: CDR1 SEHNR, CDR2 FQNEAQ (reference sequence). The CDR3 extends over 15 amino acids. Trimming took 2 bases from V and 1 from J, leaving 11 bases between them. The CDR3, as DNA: TGTGCCAGCAGCTTACAGGGGCAAATCCAAGAGACCCAGTACTTC. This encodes CASSLQGQIQETQYF.

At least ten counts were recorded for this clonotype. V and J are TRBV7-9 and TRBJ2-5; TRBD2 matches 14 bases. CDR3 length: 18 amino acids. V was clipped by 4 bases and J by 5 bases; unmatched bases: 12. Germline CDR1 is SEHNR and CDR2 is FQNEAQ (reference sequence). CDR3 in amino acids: CASSSPGLAGASQETQYF. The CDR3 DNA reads TGTGCCAGCAGCTCGCCGGGACTAGCGGGGGCCTCCCAGGAGACCCAGTACTTC. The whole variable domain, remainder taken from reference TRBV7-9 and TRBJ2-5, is DTGVSQNPRHKITKRGQNVTFRCDPISEHNRLYWYRQTLGQGPEFLTYFQNEAQLEKSRLLSDRFSAERPKGSFSTLEIQRTEQGDSAMYLCASSSPGLAGASQETQYFGPGTRLLVL.

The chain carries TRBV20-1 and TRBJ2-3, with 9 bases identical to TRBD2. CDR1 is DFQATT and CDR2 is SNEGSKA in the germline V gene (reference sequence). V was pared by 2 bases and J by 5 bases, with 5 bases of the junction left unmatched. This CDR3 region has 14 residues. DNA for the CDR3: TGCAGTGCTAGACTAGCGGGGTGGGAAGATACGCAGTATTTT. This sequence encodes CSARLAGWEDTQYF.

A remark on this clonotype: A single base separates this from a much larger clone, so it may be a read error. The CDR3 here is CASRWEGGYTF. The CDR3 DNA follows: TGTGCCAGCAGGTGGGAGGGGGGCTACACCTTC. J is TRBJ1-2 and V is TRBV6-5, with D possibly matching TRBD1 (5 bases). This CDR3 has 11 amino acids. Looked up from germline, CDR1 is MNHEY and CDR2 is SVGAGI. The V end was cut by 6 bases, the J end by 8 bases, with 10 bases between.

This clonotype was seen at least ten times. CDR3 residues: CASSLGQHTEAFF. As DNA, the CDR3 is TGTGCCAGCAGCTTGGGACAGCACACTGAAGCTTTCTTT. The rearrangement links TRBV7-2 to TRBJ1-1, with 7 bases matching TRBD1. The germline gives CDR1 SGHTA, CDR2 FQGNSA. The J segment lost 3 bases and the V segment lost 3 bases, leaving 1 base of the junction unmatched. This CDR3 spans 13 amino acids. Combining the CDR3 with reference TRBV7-2 and TRBJ1-1 gives the whole variable domain GAGVSQSPSNKVTEKGKDVELRCDPISGHTALYWYRQSLGQGLEFLIYFQGNSAPDKSGLPSDRFSAERTGGSVSTLTIQRTQQEDSAVYLCASSLGQHTEAFFGQGTRLTVV.

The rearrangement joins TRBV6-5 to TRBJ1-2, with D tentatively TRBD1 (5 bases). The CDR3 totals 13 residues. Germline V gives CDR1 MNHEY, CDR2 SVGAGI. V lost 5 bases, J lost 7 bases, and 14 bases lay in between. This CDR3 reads CASSPSGRGGYTF. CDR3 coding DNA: TGTGCCAGCAGTCCATCAGGGAGAGGTGGCTACACCTTC.

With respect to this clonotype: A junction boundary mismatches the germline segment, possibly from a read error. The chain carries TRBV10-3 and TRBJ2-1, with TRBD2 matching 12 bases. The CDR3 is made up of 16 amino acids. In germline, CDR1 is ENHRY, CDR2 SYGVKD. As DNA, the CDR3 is TGTGCCATCGGTGAGTTGCCTAGCGGGGGGGCCGCTGAGCAGTTCTTC. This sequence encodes CAIGELPSGGAAEQFF.

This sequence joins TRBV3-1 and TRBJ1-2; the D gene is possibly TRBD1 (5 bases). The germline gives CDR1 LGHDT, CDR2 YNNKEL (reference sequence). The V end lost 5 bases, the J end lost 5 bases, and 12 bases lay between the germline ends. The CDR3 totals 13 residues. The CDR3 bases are TGTGCCAGCAGCTCGCGACAGCGGTATGGCTACACCTTC. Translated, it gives CASSSRQRYGYTF.

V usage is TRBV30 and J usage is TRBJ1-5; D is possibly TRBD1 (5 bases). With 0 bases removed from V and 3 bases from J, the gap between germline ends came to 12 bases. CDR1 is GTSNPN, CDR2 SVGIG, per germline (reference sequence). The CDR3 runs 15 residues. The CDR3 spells CAWSVGRVTNQPQHF. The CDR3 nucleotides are TGTGCCTGGAGTGTAGGCAGGGTCACCAATCAGCCCCAGCATTTT.

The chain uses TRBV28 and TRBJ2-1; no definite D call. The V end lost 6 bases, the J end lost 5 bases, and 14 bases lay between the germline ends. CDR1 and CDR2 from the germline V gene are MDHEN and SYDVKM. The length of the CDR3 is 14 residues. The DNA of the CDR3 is TGTGCCAGCAGGGGTCTGACCACTAACAATGAGCAGTTCTTC. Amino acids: CASRGLTTNNEQFF.

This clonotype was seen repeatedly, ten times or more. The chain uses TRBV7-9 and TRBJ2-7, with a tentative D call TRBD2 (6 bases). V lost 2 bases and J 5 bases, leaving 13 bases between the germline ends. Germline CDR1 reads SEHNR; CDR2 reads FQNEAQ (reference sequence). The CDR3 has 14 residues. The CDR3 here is CASSLRGSGHEQYF. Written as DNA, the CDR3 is TGTGCCAGCAGCTTACGGGGGTCGGGGCACGAGCAGTACTTC.

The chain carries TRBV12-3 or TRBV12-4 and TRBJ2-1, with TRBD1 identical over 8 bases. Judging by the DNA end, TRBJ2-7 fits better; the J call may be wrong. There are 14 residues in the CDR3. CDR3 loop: CATKAGGPYNEQYF. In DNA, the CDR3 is TGTGCCACTAAGGCAGGGGGCCCCTACAATGAGCAGTACTTC.

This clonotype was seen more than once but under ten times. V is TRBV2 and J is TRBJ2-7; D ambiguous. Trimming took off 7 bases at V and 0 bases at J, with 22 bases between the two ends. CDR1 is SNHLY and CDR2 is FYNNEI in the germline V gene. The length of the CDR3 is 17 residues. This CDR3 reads CASTEAELLNPSYEQYF. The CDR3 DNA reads TGTGCCAGCACCGAAGCTGAACTACTCAATCCCTCCTACGAGCAGTACTTC.

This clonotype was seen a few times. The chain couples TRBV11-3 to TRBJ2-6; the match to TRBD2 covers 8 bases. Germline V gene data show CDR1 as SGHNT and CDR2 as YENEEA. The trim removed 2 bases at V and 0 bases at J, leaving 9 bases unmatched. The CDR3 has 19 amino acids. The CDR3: CASSLRSRGVGSGANVLTF. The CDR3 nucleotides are TGTGCCAGCAGCTTACGGTCGCGGGGGGTTGGCTCTGGGGCCAACGTCCTGACTTTC.

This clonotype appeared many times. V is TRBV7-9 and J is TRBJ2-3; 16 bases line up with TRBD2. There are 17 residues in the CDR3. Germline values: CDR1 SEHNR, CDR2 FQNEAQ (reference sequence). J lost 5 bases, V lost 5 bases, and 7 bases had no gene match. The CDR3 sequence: CASSPGTSGGAGDTQYF. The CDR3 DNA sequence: TGTGCCAGCAGCCCGGGGACTAGCGGGGGGGCTGGAGATACGCAGTATTTT.

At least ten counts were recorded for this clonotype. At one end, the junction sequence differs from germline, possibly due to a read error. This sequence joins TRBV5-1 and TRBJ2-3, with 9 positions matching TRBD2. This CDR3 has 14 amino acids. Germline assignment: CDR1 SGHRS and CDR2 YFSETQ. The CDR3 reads CASSLGGGADTQYF. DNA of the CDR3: TGTGCCAGCAGCTTAGGCGGGGGGGCAGATACGCAGTATTTT.

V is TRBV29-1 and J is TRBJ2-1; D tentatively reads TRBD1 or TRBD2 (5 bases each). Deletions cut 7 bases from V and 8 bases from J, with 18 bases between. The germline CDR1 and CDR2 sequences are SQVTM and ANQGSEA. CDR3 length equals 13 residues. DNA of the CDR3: TGCAGCGCCGAGGGGAACAGTTACGATGAGCAGTTCTTC. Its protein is CSAEGNSYDEQFF.

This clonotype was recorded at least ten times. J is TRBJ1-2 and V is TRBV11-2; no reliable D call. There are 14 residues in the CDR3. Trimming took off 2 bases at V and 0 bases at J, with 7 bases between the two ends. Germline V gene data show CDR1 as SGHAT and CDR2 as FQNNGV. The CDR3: CASSLSLTNYGYTF. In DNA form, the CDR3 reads TGTGCCAGCAGCTTATCGTTAACTAACTATGGCTACACCTTC.

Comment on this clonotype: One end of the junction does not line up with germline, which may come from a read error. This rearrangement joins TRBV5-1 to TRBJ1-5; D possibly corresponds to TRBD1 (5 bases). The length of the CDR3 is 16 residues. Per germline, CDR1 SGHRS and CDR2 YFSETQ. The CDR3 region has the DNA TGCGCCGGCAGCCCCCTCGGGGGTTCTGGCAATCAGCCCCAGCATTTT. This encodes CAGSPLGGSGNQPQHF.

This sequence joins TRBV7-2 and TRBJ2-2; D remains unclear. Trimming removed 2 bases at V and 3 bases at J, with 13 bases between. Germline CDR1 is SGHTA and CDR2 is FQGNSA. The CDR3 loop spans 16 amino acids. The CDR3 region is CASSLTPGRDTGELFF. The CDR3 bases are TGTGCCAGCAGCTTAACGCCAGGTCGGGACACCGGGGAGCTGTTTTTT. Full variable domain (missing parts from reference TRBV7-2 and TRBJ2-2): GAGVSQSPSNKVTEKGKDVELRCDPISGHTALYWYRQSLGQGLEFLIYFQGNSAPDKSGLPSDRFSAERTGGSVSTLTIQRTQQEDSAVYLCASSLTPGRDTGELFFGEGSRLTVL.

This chain's CDR3 is CASRGMANNQPQHF. The CDR3 nucleotides read TGTGCCAGTAGAGGGATGGCGAACAATCAGCCCCAGCATTTT. The chain has TRBV28 and TRBJ1-5; D is unresolved. Trimming left V 9 bases short and J 3 bases short, with 15 bases between. Germline V gene sequence: CDR1 MDHEN, CDR2 SYDVKM. The CDR3 extends over 14 amino acids.

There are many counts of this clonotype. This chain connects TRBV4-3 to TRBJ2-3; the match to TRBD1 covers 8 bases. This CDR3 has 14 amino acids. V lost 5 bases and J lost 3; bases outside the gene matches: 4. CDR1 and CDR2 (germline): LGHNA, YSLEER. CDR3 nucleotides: TGCGCCAGCAGCTTCGACAGGGGAACAGATACGCAGTATTTT. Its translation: CASSFDRGTDTQYF.

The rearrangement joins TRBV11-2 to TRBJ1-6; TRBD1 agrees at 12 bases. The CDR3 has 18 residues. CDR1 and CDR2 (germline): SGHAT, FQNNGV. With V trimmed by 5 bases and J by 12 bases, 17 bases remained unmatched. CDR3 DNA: TGTGCCAGCAGCCGGGACAGGGGGCGAAGGTTGGCGATTGGACCCCTCCACTTT. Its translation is CASSRDRGRRLAIGPLHF.

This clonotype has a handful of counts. CDR3: CASSQRDAIANTGELFF. The CDR3 DNA reads as TGTGCCAGCAGCCAACGGGACGCCATCGCGAACACCGGGGAGCTGTTTTTT. The chain is built from TRBV3-1 and TRBJ2-2; TRBD1 or TRBD2 may be the D gene (5 bases each). V was trimmed by 2 bases and J by 0 bases, leaving 13 bases between them. The CDR3 length is 17 residues. In germline, CDR1 is LGHDT, CDR2 YNNKEL (reference sequence).

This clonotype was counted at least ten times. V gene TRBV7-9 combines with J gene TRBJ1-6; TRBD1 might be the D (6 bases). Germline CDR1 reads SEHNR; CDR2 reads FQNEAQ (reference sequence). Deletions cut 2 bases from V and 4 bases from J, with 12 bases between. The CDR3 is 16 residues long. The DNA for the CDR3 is TGTGCCAGCAGCTTATTTAGGGGGGGGTATAATTCACCCCTCCACTTT. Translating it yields CASSLFRGGYNSPLHF.

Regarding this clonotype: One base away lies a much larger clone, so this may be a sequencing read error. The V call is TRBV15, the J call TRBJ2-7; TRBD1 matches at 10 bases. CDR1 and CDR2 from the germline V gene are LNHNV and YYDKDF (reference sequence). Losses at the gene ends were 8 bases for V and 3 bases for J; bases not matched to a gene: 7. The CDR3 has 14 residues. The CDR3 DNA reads TGTGCCACCGGCAAATGGACAGGGGGCTACGAGCAGTACTTC. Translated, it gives CATGKWTGGYEQYF.

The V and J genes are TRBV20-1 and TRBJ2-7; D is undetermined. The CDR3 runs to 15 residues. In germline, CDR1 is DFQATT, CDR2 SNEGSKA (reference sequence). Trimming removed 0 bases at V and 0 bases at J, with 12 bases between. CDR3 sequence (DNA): TGCAGTGCTAGAGATAGTGGGGTCGCCTCCTACGAGCAGTACTTC. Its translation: CSARDSGVASYEQYF.

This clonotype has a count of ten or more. The CDR3 reads CSATLDRPNNEQFF. The CDR3 DNA reads as TGCAGTGCTACTTTAGACAGGCCGAACAATGAGCAGTTCTTC. The gene calls are TRBV20-1 and TRBJ2-1; D is perhaps TRBD1 (6 bases). This CDR3 spans 14 amino acids. CDR1 is DFQATT, CDR2 SNEGSKA, per germline (reference sequence). V lost 4 bases and J lost 5, with 15 bases in between.